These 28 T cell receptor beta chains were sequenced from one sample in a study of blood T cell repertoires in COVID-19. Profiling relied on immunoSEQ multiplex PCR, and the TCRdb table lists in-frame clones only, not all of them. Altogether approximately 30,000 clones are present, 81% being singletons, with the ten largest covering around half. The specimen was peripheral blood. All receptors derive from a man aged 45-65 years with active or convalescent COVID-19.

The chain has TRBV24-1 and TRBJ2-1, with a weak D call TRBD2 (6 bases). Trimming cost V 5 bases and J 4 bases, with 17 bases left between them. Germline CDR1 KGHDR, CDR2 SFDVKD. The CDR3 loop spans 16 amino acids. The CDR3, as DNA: TGTGCCACCAGTGGGGTGCAGTCGGGGGTTTACAATGAGCAGTTCTTC. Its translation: CATSGVQSGVYNEQFF.

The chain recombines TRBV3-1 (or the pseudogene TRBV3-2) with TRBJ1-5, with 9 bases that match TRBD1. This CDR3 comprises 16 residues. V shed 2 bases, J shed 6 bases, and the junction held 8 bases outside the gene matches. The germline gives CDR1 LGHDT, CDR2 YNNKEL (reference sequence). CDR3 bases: TGTGCCAGCAGCCAATCGAGGACAGGGGCCCCTCAGCCCCAGCATTTT. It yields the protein CASSQSRTGAPQPQHF.

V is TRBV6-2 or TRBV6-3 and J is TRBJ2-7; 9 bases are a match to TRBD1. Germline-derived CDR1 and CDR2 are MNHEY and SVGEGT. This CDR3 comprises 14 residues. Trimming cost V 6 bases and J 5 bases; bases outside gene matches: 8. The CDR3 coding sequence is TGTGCCAGCAGCTTACAGGGGGCGAAGGACGAGCAGTACTTC. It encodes CASSLQGAKDEQYF.

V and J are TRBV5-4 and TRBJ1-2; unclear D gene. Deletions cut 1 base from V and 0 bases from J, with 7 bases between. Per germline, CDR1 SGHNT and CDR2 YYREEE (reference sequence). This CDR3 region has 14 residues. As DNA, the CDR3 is TGTGCCAGCAGCTTGAGCAGGACTAACTATGGCTACACCTTC. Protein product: CASSLSRTNYGYTF.

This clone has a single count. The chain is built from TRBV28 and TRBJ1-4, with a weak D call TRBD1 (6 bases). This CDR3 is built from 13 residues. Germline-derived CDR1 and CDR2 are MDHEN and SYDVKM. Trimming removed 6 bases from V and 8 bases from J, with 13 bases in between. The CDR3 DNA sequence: TGTGCCAGCAGGGGGGCAGGGCTCGAAAAACTGTTTTTT. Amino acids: CASRGAGLEKLFF.

The CDR3: CASSFYSRQGGSSQRTQYF. In nucleotides, the CDR3 is TGTGCCAGCAGCTTTTACTCCCGACAGGGGGGCTCCTCCCAAAGGACCCAGTACTTC. The chain carries TRBV5-6 and TRBJ2-5; 9 nucleotides match TRBD1. The length of the CDR3 is 19 residues. J gave up 7 bases and V 2 bases, and 21 bases lay outside the gene matches. Per germline, CDR1 SGHDT and CDR2 YYEEEE.

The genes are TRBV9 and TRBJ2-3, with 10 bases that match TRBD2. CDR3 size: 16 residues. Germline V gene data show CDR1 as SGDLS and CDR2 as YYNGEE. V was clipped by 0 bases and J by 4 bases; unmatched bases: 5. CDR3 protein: CASSVGVAGGADTQYF. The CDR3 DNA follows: TGTGCCAGCAGCGTAGGGGTAGCGGGAGGCGCAGATACGCAGTATTTT.

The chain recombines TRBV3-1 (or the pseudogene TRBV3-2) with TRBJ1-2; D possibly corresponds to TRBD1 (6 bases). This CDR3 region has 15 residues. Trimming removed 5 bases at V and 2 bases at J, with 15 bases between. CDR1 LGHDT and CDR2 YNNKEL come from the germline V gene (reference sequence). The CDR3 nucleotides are TGTGCCAGCAGCAGCCGGGACACGGAAAACTATGGCTACACCTTC. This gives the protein CASSSRDTENYGYTF.

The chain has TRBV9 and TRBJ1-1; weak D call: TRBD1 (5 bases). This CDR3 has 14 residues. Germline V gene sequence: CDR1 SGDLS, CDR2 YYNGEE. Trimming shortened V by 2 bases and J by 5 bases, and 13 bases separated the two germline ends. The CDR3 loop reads CASSVQGQMTEAFF. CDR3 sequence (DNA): TGTGCCAGCAGCGTCCAAGGACAAATGACTGAAGCTTTCTTT.

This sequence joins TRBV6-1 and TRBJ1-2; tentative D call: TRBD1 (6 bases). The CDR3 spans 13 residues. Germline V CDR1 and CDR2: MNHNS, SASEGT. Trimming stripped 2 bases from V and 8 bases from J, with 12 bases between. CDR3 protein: CASSEQGIRGYTF. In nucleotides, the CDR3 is TGTGCCAGCAGTGAACAGGGGATTCGAGGCTACACCTTC.

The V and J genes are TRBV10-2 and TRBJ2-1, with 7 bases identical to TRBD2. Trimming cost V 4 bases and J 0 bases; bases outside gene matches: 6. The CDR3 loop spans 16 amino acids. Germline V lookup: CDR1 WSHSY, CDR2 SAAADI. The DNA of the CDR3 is TGCGCCAGCAGTGTGGTCCCGGGGGGCTCCTACAATGAGCAGTTCTTC. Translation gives CASSVVPGGSYNEQFF.

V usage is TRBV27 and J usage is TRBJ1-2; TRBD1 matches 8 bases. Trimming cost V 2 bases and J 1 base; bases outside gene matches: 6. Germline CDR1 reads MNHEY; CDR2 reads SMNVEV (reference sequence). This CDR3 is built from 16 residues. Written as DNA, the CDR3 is TGTGCCAGCAGTTTAGGGACAGGAGGTTTTAACTATGGCTACACCTTC. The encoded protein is CASSLGTGGFNYGYTF.

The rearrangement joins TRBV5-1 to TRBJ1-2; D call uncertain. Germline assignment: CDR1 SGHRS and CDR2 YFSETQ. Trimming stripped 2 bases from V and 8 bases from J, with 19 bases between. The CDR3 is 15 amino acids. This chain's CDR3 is CASSLYPGSLEGYTF. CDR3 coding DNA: TGCGCCAGCAGCTTATATCCGGGATCCTTGGAGGGCTACACCTTC.

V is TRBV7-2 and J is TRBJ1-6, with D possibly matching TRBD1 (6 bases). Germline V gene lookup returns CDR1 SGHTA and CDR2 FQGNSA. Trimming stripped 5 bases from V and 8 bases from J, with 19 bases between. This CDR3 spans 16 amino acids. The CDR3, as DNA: TGTGCCAGCAGCCCTCGGACAGCGATTTCTGATTCACCCCTCCACTTT. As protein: CASSPRTAISDSPLHF.

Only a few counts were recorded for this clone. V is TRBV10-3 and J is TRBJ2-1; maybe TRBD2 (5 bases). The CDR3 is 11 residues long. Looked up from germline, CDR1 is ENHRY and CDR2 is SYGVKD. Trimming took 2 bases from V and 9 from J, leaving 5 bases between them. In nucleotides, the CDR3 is TGTGCCATCAGTGAGCTAGCTGAGCAGTTCTTC. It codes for CAISELAEQFF.

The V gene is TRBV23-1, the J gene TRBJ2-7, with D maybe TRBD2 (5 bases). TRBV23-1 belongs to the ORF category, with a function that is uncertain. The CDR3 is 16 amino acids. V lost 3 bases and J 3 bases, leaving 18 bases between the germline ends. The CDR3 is CASSHRPREGGYEQYF. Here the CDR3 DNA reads TGCGCCAGCAGTCACCGCCCACGAGAGGGCGGCTACGAGCAGTACTTC.

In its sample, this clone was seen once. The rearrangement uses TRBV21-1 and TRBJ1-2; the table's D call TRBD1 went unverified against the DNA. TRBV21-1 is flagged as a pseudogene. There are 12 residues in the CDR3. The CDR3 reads CASSDKLYGYTF. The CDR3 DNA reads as TGTGCCAGCAGCGACAAGCTCTATGGCTACACCTTC.

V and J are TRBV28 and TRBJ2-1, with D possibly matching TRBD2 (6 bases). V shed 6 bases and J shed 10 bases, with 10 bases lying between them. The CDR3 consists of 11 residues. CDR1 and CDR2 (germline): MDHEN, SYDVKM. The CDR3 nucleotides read TGTGCCAGCAGCCTCCGGGGGGAGCAGTTCTTC. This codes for CASSLRGEQFF.

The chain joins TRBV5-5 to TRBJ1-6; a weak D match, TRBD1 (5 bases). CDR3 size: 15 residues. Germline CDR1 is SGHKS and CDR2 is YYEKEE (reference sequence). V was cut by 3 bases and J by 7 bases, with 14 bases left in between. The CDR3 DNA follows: TGTGCCAGCAGCTGGGGGAGGGTTGGAAATTCACCCCTCCACTTT. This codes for CASSWGRVGNSPLHF.

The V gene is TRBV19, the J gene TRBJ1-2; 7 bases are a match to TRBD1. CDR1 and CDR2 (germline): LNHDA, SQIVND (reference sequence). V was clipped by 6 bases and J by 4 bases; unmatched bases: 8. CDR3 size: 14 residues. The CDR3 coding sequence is TGTGCCAGTAGAACCACGGACAGGAGCTATGGCTACACCTTC. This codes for CASRTTDRSYGYTF.

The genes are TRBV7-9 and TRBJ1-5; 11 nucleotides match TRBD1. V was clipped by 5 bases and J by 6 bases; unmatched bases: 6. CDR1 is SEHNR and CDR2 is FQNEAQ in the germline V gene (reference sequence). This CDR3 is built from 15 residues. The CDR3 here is CASSRGQGVGQPQHF. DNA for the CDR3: TGTGCCAGCAGCCGGGGACAGGGGGTTGGTCAGCCCCAGCATTTT.

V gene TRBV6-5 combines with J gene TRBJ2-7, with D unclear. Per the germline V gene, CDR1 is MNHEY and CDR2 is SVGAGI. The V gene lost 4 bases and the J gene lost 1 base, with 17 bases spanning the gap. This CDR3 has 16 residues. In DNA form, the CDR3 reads TGTGCCAGCAGTTTTCTTATTGGTAGTAGATCCTACGAGCAGTACTTC. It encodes CASSFLIGSRSYEQYF.

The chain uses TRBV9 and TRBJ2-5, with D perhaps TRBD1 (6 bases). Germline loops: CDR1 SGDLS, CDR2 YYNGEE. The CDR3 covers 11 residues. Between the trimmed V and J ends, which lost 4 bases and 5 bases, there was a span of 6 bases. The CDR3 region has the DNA TGTGCCAGCAGCCAGGGGGAGACCCAGTACTTC. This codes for CASSQGETQYF.

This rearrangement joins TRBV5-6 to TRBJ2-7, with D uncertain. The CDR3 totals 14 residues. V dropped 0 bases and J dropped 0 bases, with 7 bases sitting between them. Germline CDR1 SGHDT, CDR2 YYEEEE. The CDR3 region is CASSLVQDSYEQYF. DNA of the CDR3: TGTGCCAGCAGCTTGGTCCAGGACTCCTACGAGCAGTACTTC.

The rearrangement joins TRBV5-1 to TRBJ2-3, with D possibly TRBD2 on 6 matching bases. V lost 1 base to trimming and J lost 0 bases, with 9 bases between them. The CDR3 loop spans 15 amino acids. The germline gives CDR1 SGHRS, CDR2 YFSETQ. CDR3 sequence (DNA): TGCGCCAGCAGCTTGTATAGCGGCAGCACAGATACGCAGTATTTT. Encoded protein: CASSLYSGSTDTQYF.

As DNA, the CDR3 is TGTGCCAGCAGCTTCAAGGCAGGGGGTCGGACTGAAGCTTTCTTT. Translating gives CASSFKAGGRTEAFF. This chain uses TRBV11-3 with TRBJ1-1; 7 bases line up with TRBD1. This CDR3 has 15 amino acids. Germline V gene lookup returns CDR1 SGHNT and CDR2 YENEEA. Losses at the gene ends were 3 bases for V and 5 bases for J; bases not matched to a gene: 9.

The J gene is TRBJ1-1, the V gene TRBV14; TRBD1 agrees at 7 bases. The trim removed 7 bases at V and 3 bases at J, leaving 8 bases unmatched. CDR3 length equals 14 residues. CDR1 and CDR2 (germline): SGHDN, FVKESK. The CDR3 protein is CASNRQGLHTEAFF. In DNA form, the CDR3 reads TGTGCCAGCAACCGACAGGGCCTACACACTGAAGCTTTCTTT.

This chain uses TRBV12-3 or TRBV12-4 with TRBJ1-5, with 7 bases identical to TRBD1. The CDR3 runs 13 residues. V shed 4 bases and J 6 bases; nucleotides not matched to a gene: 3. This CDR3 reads CASSYRGSQPQHF. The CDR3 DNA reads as TGTGCCAGCAGTTACAGGGGTTCTCAGCCCCAGCATTTT.